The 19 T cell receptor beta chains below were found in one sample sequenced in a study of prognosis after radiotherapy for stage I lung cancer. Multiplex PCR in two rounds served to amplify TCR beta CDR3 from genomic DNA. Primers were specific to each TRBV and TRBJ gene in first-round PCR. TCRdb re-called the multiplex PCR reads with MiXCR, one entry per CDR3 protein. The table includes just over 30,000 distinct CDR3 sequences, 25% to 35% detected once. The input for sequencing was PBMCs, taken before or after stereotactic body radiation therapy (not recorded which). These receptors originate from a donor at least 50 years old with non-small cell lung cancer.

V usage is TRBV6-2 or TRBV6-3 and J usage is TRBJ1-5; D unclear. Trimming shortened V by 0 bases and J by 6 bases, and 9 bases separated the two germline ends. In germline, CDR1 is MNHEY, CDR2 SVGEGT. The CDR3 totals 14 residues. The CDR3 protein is CASSYSTGVQPQHF. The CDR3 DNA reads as TGTGCCAGCAGTTACTCAACGGGTGTTCAGCCCCAGCATTTT.

CDR3 bases: TGCGCCAGCAGCTTGCGAGCCCAACGTAGCTCCTACGATCATTACTTC. Amino acids: CASSLRAQRSSYDHYF. V and J are TRBV5-1 and TRBJ2-7; the D is unclear. V was clipped by 1 base and J by 13 bases, with 27 bases between them. This CDR3 has 16 residues. From germline, CDR1 is SGHRS and CDR2 YFSETQ.

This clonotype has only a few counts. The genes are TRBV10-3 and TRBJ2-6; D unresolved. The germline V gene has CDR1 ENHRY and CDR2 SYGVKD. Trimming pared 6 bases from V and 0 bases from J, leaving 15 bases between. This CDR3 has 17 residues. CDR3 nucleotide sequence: TGTGCCATCAGAAACAGACCCTTAAGCTCTGGGGCCAACGTCCTGACTTTC. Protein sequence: CAIRNRPLSSGANVLTF.

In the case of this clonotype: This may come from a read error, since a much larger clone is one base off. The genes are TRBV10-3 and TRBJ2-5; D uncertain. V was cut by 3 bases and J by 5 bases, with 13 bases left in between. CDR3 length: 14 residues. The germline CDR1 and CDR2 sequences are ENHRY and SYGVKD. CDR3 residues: CAISDPVARETQYF. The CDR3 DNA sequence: TGTGCCATCAGTGATCCGGTCGCTCGGGAGACCCAGTACTTC.

CDR3 nucleotides: TGTGCCAGCAGGGGTTCGGGAGGGCGATTCACAGATACGCAGTATTTT. Protein: CASRGSGGRFTDTQYF. This chain uses TRBV28 with TRBJ2-3; 8 nucleotides agree with TRBD2. The CDR3 is made up of 16 amino acids. Germline V CDR1 and CDR2: MDHEN, SYDVKM. The trim removed 6 bases at V and 2 bases at J, leaving 10 bases unmatched.

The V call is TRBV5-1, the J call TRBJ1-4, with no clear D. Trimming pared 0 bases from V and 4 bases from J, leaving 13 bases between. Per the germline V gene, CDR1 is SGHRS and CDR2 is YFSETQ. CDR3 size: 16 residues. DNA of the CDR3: TGCGCCAGCAGCTTGGGGACGGCGGGTTATAATGAAAAACTGTTTTTT. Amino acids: CASSLGTAGYNEKLFF. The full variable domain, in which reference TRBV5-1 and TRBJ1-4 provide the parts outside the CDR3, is KAGVTQTPRYLIKTRGQQVTLSCSPISGHRSVSWYQQTPGQGLQFLFEYFSETQRNKGNFPGRFSGRQFSNSRSEMNVSTLELGDSALYLCASSLGTAGYNEKLFFGSGTQLSVL.

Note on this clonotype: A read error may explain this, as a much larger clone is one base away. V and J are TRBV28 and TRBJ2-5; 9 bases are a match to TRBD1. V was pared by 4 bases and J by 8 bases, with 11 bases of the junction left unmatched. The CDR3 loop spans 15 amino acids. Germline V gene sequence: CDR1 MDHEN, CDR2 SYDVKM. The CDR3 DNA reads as TGTGCCAGCAGTTCTCCGGGACAGGGTACCGATACCCAGTACTTC. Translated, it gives CASSSPGQGTDTQYF.

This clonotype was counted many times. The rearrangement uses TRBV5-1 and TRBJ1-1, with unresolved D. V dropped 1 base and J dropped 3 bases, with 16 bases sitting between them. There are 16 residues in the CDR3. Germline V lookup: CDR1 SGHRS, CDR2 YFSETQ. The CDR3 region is CASSLRPSSEDTEAFF. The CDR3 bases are TGCGCCAGCAGCTTGCGCCCGAGTTCGGAGGACACTGAAGCTTTCTTT.

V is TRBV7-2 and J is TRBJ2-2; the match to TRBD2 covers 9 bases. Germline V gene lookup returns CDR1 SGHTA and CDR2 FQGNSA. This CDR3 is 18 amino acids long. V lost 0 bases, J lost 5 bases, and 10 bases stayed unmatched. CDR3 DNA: TGTGCCAGCAGCTTAGCGAGTCCCGCGGGAGGGAGGACCGGGGAGCTGTTTTTT. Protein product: CASSLASPAGGRTGELFF.

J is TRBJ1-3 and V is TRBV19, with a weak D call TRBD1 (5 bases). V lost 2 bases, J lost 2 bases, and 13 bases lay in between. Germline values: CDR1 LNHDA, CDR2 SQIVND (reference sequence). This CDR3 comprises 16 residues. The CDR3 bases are TGTGCCAGTAGTATATCGGCAATAGGGGCTGGAAACACCATATATTTT. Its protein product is CASSISAIGAGNTIYF.

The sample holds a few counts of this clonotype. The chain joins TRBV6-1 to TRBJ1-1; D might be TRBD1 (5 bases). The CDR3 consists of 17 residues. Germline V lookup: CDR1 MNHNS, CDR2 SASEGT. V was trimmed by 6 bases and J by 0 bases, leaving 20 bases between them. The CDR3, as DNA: TGTGCCAGCAGGTCCCTACCGGGACCGCAAATGAACACTGAAGCTTTCTTT. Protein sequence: CASRSLPGPQMNTEAFF.

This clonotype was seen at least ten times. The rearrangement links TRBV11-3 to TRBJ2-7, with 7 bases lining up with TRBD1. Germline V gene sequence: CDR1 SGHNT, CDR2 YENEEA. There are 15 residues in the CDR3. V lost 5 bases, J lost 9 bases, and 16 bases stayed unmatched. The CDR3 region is CASSPNAQTGSRQYF. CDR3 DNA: TGTGCCAGCAGCCCCAACGCCCAGACAGGGTCTAGGCAGTACTTC.

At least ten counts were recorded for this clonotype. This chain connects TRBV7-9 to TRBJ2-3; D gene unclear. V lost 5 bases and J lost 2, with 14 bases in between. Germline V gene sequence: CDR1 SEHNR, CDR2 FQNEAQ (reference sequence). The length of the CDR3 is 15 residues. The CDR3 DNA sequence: TGTGCCAGCAGCCCCGAGCGCGCTCTCACAGATACGCAGTATTTT. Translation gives CASSPERALTDTQYF.

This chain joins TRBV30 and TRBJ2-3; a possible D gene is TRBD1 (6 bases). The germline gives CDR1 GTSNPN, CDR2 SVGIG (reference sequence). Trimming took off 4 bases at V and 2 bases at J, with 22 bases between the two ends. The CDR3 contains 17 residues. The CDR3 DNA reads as TGTGCCTGGACCCCCACAGGACGCAGGGGCATCACAGATACGCAGTATTTT. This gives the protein CAWTPTGRRGITDTQYF.

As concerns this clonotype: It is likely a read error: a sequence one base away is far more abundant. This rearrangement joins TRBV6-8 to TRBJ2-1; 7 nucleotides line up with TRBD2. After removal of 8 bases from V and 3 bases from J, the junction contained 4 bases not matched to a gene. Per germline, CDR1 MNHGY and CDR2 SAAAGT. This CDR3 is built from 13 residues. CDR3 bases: TGTGCCAGCGCCACTAGCGTCTACAATGAGCAGTTCTTC. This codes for CASATSVYNEQFF.

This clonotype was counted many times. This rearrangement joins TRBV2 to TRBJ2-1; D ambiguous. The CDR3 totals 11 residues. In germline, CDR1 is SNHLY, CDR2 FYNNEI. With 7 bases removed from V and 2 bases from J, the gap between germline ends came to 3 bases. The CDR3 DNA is TGTGCCAGCAACCCCTACAATGAGCAGTTCTTC. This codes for CASNPYNEQFF.

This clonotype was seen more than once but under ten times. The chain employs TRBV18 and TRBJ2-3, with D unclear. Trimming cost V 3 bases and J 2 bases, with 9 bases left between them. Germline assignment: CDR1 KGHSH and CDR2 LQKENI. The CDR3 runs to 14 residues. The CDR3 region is CASSPPSPTDTQYF. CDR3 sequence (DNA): TGTGCCAGCTCACCCCCATCTCCCACAGATACGCAGTATTTT. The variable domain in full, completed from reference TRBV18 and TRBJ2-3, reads NAGVMQNPRHLVRRRGQEARLRCSPMKGHSHVYWYRQLPEEGLKFMVYLQKENIIDESGMPKERFSAEFPKEGPSILRIQQVVRGDSAAYFCASSPPSPTDTQYFGPGTRLTVL.

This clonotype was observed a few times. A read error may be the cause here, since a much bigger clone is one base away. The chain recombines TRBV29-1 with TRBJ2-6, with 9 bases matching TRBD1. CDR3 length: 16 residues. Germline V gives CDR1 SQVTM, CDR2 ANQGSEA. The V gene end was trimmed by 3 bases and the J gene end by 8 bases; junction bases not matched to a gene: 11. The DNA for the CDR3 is TGCAGCGTTGAGGTTGAGGGACAGGGTCTGTCCAACGTCCTGACTTTC. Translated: CSVEVEGQGLSNVLTF.

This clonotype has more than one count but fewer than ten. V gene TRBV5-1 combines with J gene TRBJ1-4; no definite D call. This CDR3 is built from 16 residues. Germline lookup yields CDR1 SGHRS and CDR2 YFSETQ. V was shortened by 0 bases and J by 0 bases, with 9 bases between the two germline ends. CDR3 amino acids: CASSLGSETTNEKLFF. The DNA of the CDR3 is TGCGCCAGCAGCTTGGGTTCAGAAACAACTAATGAAAAACTGTTTTTT.